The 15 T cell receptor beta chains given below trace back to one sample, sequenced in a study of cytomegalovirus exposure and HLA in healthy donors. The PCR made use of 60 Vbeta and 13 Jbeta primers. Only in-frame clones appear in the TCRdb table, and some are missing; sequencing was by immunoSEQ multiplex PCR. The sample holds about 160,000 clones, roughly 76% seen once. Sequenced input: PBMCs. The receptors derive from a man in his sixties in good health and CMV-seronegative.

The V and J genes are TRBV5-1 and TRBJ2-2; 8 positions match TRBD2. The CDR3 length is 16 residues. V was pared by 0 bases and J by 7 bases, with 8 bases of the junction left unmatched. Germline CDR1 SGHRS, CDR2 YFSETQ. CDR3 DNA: TGCGCCAGCAGCTTGGCCCTCGGGGGGGCCGGCGGGGAGCTGTTTTTT. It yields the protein CASSLALGGAGGELFF.

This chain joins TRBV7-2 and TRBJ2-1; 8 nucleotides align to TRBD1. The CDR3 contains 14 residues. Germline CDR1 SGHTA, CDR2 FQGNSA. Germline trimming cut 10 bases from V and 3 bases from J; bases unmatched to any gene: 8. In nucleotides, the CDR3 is TGTGCCACCAAAGGCGGGACAGGCTACAATGAGCAGTTCTTC. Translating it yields CATKGGTGYNEQFF.

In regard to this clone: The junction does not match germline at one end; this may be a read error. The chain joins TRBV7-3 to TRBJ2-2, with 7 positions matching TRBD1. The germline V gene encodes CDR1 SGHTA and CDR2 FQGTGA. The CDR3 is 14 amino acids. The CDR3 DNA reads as TGTGCCAGCAGCACAGGACAGGCCACCGGGGAGCTGGTTTTT. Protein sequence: CASSTGQATGELVF. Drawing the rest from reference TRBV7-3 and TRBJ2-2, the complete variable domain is GAGVSQTPSNKVTEKGKYVELRCDPISGHTALYWYRQSLGQGPEFLIYFQGTGAADDSGLPNDRFFAVRPEGSVSTLKIQRTERGDSAVYLCASSTGQATGELVFGEGSRLTVL.

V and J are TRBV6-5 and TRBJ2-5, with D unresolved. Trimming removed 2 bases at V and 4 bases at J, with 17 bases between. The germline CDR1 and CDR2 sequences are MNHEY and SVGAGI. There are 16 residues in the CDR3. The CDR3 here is CASSYNGDSTRETQYF. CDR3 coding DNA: TGTGCCAGCAGTTACAATGGTGATTCCACTCGAGAGACCCAGTACTTC.

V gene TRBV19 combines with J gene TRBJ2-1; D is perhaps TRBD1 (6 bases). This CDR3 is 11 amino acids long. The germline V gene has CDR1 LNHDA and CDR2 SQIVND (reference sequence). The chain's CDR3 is CGDTTYNEQFF. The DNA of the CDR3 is TGTGGGGACACAACCTACAATGAGCAGTTCTTC.

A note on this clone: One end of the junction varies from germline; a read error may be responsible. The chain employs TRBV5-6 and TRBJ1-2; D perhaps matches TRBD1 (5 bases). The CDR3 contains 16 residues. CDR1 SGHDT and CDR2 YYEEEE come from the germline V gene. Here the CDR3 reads CASSGGSGLPIYGYAF. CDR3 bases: TGTGCCAGCAGCGGGGGTTCGGGACTCCCCATATATGGCTACGCCTTC.

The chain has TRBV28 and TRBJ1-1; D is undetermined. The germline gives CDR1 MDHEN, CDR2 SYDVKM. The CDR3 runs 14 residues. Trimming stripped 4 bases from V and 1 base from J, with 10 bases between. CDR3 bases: TGTGCCAGCAGTTCCCACCAGGAGAACACTGAAGCTTTCTTT. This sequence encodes CASSSHQENTEAFF.

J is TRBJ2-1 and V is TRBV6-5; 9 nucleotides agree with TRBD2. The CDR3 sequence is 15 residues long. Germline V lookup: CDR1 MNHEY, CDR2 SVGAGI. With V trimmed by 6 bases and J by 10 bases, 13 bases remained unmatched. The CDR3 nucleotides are TGTGCCAGCAGCACCCGGGCGCGGGGGGGCGGGGAGCAGTTCTTC. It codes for CASSTRARGGGEQFF.

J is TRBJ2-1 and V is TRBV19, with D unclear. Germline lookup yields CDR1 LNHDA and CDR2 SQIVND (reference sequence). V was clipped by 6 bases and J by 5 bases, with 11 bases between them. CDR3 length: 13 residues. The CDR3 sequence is CASRRRVDNEQFF. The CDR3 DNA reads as TGTGCCAGTAGACGCCGAGTGGACAATGAGCAGTTCTTC.

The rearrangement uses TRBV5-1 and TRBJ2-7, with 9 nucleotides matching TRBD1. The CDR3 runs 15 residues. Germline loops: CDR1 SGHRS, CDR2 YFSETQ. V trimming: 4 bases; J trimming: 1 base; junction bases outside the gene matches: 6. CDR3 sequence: CASSSRQGVSYEQYF. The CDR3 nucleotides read TGCGCCAGCAGCAGCCGACAGGGGGTTTCCTACGAGCAGTACTTC.

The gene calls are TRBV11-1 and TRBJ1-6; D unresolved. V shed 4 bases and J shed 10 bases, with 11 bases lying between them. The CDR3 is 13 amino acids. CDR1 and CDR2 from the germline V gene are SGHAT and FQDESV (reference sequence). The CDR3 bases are TGTGCCAGCAGCTGGGCCTCGGGGTCACCCCTCCACTTT. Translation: CASSWASGSPLHF.

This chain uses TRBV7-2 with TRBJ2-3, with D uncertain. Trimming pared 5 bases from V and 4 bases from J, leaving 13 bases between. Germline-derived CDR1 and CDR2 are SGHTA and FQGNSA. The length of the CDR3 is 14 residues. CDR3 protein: CASSPTRSADTQYF. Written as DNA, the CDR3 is TGTGCCAGCAGCCCTACCCGAAGCGCAGATACGCAGTATTTT.

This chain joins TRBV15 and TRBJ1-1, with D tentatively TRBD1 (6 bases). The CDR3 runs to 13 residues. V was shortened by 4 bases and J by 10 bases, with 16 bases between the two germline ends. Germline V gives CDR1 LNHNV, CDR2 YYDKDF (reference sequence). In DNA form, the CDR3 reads TGTGCCACCAGCACGCAATACAGGGTTGGAGCTTTCTTT. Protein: CATSTQYRVGAFF.

CDR3 DNA: TGTGCCAGCAGAGTCGGGGAGTTGGGGACTGAAGCTTTCTTT. Translating it yields CASRVGELGTEAFF. This chain connects TRBV11-1 to TRBJ1-1; D is unclear. Germline V lookup: CDR1 SGHAT, CDR2 FQDESV (reference sequence). The CDR3 is 14 residues long. The V gene lost 6 bases and the J gene lost 5 bases, with 16 bases spanning the gap.

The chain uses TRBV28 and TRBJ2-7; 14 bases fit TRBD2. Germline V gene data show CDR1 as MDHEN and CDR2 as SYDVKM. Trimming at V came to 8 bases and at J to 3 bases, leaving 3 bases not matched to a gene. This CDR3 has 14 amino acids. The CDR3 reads CASEGTSGGYEQYF. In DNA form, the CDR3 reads TGTGCCAGCGAAGGGACTAGCGGGGGCTACGAGCAGTACTTC.